Detailed here is one TCR beta chain. This sample is drawn from a study of blood T cell repertoires in COVID-19. This table comes from immunoSEQ multiplex PCR, and its TCRdb copy is limited to in-frame clones, with some not included. This table has tens of thousands of clones, 75% to 85% appearing once. Germline V gives CDR1 MDHEN, CDR2 SYDVKM. The CDR3 contains 16 residues. With V trimmed by 5 bases and J by 3 bases, 7 bases remained unmatched. Material: peripheral blood. The chain employs TRBV28 and TRBJ2-1; 10 nucleotides agree with TRBD1. The sequence came from a man in his 60s with acute or convalescent COVID-19. CDR3 protein: CASSGYGTGDYNEQFF. The CDR3 DNA follows: TGTGCCAGCAGTGGATATGGGACAGGGGACTACAATGAGCAGTTCTTC.